The sample holds many counts of the clone carrying this T cell receptor beta chain. What it binds is unknown. This record belongs to a study of blood T cells in healthy people across ages. V lost 4 bases and J 4 bases, leaving 4 bases between the germline ends. Per the germline V gene, CDR1 is MNHEY and CDR2 is SVGEGT. CDR3 length equals 11 residues. Study findings and constraints: Changes seen in expanded clonotypes were possibly confounded by donor CMV status left unknown. Roughly linearly, TCR beta diversity per million T cells fell as age increased. Comparison with aged donors showed that long-lived donors had more naive CD4+ cells and higher diversity.

The use of a sample-barcoded 5' primer and a J-beta primer mix characterized a second PCR of about 7 to 12 cycles. All cDNA molecules were each tagged by a template-switch adaptor with 12 random nucleotides. TCRdb reprocessed the 5' RACE reads with MiXCR, giving one entry per CDR3 protein. The repertoire holds more than 1,400,000 distinct CDR3 sequences, with roughly 40% as singletons. The J gene is TRBJ1-2, the V gene TRBV6-2 or TRBV6-3; D is ambiguous. Sequenced: blood. The sequence was collected from a woman between 18 and 29 years old in good health. CDR3 loop: CASSSSYGYTF. The CDR3 DNA is TGTGCCAGCAGTTCCAGCTATGGCTACACCTTC.